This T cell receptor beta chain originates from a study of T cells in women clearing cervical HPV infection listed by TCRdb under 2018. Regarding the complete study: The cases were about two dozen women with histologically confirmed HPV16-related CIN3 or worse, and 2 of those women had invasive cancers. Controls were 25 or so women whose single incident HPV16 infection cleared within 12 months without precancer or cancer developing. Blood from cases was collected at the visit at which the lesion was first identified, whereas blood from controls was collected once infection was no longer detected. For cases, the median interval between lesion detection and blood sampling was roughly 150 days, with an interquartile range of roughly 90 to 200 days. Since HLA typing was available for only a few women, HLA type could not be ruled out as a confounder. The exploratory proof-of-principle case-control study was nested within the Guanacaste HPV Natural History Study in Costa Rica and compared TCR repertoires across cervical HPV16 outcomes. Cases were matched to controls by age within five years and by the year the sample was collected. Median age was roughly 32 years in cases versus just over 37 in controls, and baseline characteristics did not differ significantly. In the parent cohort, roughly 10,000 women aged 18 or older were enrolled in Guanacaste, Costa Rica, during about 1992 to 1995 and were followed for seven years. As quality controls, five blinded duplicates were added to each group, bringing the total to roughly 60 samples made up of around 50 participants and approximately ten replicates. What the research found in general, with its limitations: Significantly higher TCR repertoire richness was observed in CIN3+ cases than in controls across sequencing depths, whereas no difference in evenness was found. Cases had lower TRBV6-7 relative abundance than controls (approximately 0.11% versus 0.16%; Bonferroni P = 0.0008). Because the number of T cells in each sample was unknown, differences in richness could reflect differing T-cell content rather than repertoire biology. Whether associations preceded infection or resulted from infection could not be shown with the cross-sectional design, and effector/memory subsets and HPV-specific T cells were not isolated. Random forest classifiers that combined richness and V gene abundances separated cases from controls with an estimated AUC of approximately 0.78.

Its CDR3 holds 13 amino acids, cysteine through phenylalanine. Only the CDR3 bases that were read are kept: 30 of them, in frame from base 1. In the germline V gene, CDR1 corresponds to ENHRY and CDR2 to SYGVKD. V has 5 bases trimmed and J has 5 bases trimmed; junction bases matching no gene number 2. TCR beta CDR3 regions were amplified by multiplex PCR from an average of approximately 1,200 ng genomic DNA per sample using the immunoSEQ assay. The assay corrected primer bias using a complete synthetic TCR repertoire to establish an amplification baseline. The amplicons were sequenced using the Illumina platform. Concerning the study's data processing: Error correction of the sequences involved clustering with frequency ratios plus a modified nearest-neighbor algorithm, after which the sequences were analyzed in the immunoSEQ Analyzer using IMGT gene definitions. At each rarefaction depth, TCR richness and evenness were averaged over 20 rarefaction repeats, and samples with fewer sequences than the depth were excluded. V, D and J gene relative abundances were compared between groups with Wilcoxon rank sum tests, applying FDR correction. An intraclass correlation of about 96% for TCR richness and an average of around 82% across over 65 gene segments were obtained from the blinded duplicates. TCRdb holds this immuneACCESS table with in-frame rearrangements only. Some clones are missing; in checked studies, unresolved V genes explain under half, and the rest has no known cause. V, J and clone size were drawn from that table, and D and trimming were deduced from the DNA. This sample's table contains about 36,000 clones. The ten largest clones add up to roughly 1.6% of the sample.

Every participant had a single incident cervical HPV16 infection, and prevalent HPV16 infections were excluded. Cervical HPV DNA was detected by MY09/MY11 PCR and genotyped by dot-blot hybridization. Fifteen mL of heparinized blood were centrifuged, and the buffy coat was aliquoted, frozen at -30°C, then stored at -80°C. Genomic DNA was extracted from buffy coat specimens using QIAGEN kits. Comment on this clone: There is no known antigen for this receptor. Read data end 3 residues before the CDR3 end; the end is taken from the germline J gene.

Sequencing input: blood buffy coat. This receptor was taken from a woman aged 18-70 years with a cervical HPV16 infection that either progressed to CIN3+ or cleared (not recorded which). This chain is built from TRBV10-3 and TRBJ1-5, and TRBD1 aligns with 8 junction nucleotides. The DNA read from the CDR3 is TGTGCCATCAGTCAGGGGGCGGATCAGCCC. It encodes CAISQGADQP. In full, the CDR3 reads CAISQGADQPQHF.